This T cell receptor beta chain was sequenced for a study of blood T cell repertoires in COVID-19. In the study overall: Specimens from acute and convalescent COVID-19 originated in the United States, Italy and Spain. PBMCs, B-cell-depleted T cells, or T cells were the source of the cDNA or gDNA that made up the material.

Germline CDR1 and CDR2: KGHSH and LQKENI. This CDR3 region has 14 residues. The V end lost 3 bases, the J end lost 2 bases, and 9 bases lay between the germline ends. How the authors handled the data: Reference gene primer amplification in the assay estimated nucleated cell counts. Profiling relied on immunoSEQ multiplex PCR, and the TCRdb table lists in-frame clones only, not all of them. V and J calls and clone size follow that table, whereas D and trimming were derived from the DNA. The table has over 75,000 clones, roughly 88% seen once; the top ten hold under 35%. Sample: peripheral blood. The origin of this receptor is a woman aged 80 or older with active or convalescent COVID-19. The rearrangement uses TRBV18 and TRBJ2-3; D is unclear. The CDR3, as DNA: TGTGCCAGCTCACCCGACACTCACACAGATACGCAGTATTTT. Translated, it gives CASSPDTHTDTQYF.